The clone carrying this TCR beta chain showed up just a few times. Its antigen is currently unknown. This CDR3 has 15 residues. Germline V gives CDR1 LGHNA, CDR2 YSLEER. The ends were cut back, 6 bases at V and 0 bases at J, with 12 bases in the middle. The sample belongs to a study of T-cell memory formation after mild COVID-19. Study-wide results and limits: Balance between CD4 and CD8 was seen in clones contracting day 15 to 85, and a CD4+ lean was seen in later expanders. Some clones that responded were present in memory (sampled pre-infection), which suggests cross-reactive memory joined.

Constant-segment primers and 5'RACE yielded cDNA libraries for TCR alpha and TCR beta, each carrying sample barcodes and UMIs. TCRdb processed the 5' RACE reads anew with MiXCR; each CDR3 protein has one entry. The profile shows roughly 400,000 distinct CDR3 sequences, about a sixth of them singletons. The receptor was derived from a man between 18 and 35 years old who had mild COVID-19 (a few samples of this study predate the infection). Cell type and time point are not known. The chain carries TRBV4-3 and TRBJ2-1, with a tentative D call TRBD1 (5 bases). The specimen was PBMCs or a T cell subset sorted from them (not recorded which). The CDR3 DNA sequence: TGCGCCAGCAGATCTACGGACAACTCCTACAATGAGCAGTTCTTC. As protein: CASRSTDNSYNEQFF.